The rows below give T cell receptor beta chains drawn from one sample of a study of blood T cells in healthy people across ages. MiXCR, run by TCRdb on the 5' RACE reads, gives a single entry per CDR3 protein. The sample shows more than 800,000 distinct CDR3 sequences, around 43% of them seen only once. The source material was blood. These receptor sequences come from a woman aged 55 to 70 in good health. The CDR3 runs from the conserved cysteine through the conserved F or W. The D gene is left open where the match is weak. The listing skips clone size in some rows; elsewhere it reads once, few, many or a size class.

d_call: .
clone_size: .
j_call: TRBJ2-2
v_call: TRBV27
cdr3_aa: CASTPLANTGELFF
cdr3_nt: TGTGCCAGCACCCCCCTAGCGAACACCGGGGAGCTGTTTTTT

d_call: TRBD2
clone_size: .
j_call: TRBJ2-7
v_call: TRBV28
cdr3_aa: CTSSLPRTSGSRSTYEQYF
cdr3_nt: TGTACCAGCAGTTTACCCAGGACTAGCGGGAGCCGGTCCACCTACGAGCAGTACTTC

d_call: .
clone_size: .
j_call: TRBJ1-1
v_call: TRBV15
cdr3_aa: CATSTGHLVPNTEAFF
cdr3_nt: TGTGCCACCAGCACGGGACATCTCGTCCCGAACACTGAAGCTTTCTTT

d_call: .
clone_size: .
j_call: TRBJ1-4
v_call: TRBV15
cdr3_aa: CATSRDPVFNEKLFF
cdr3_nt: TGTGCCACCAGCAGAGATCCCGTCTTTAATGAAAAACTGTTTTTT

d_call: TRBD1
clone_size: .
j_call: TRBJ2-7
v_call: TRBV7-9
cdr3_aa: CASSLTTGDMAYEQYF
cdr3_nt: TGTGCCAGCAGCTTAACCACAGGGGATATGGCCTACGAGCAGTACTTC

d_call: .
clone_size: once
j_call: TRBJ2-5
v_call: TRBV6-1
cdr3_aa: CASSEEPSRVETQYF
cdr3_nt: TGTGCCAGCAGTGAAGAGCCTAGCCGAGTAGAGACCCAGTACTTC

d_call: TRBD2
clone_size: few
j_call: TRBJ2-7
v_call: TRBV10-3
cdr3_aa: CAISESGTSGNSEYF
cdr3_nt: TGTGCCATCAGTGAGTCAGGGACTAGCGGGAATTCGGAGTACTTC

d_call: .
clone_size: .
j_call: TRBJ2-7
v_call: TRBV20-1
cdr3_aa: CSASGTQAYEQYF
cdr3_nt: TGCAGTGCTAGCGGGACTCAAGCCTACGAGCAGTACTTC

d_call: .
clone_size: .
j_call: TRBJ1-4
v_call: TRBV15
cdr3_aa: CATSNQGGFGKTELFF
cdr3_nt: TGTGCCACCAGCAATCAAGGGGGTTTTGGGAAAACAGAACTGTTTTTT

d_call: .
clone_size: .
j_call: TRBJ2-7
v_call: TRBV14
cdr3_aa: CASSHLDEGEQYF
cdr3_nt: TGTGCCAGCAGCCACCTAGACGAGGGCGAGCAGTACTTC

d_call: .
clone_size: many
j_call: TRBJ2-4
v_call: TRBV29-1
cdr3_aa: CSVYTGGDIQYF
cdr3_nt: TGCAGCGTCTACACGGGCGGGGACATTCAGTACTTC

d_call: TRBD2
clone_size: .
j_call: TRBJ2-7
v_call: TRBV27
cdr3_aa: CASSKTTSGLYNEQYF
cdr3_nt: TGTGCCAGCAGTAAAACGACTAGCGGACTATACAATGAGCAGTACTTC

d_call: .
clone_size: .
j_call: TRBJ2-1
v_call: TRBV12-3/TRBV12-4
cdr3_aa: CASSLSFGDNEQFF
cdr3_nt: TGTGCCAGCAGTTTGTCCTTCGGAGACAATGAGCAGTTCTTC

d_call: .
clone_size: .
j_call: TRBJ2-6
v_call: TRBV20-1
cdr3_aa: CSASRRSSGANVLTF
cdr3_nt: TGCAGTGCTAGCCGTCGGAGCTCTGGGGCCAACGTCCTGACTTTC

d_call: TRBD2
clone_size: few
j_call: TRBJ2-1
v_call: TRBV29-1
cdr3_aa: CSAWAGAEQFF
cdr3_nt: TGCAGCGCCTGGGCGGGAGCCGAGCAGTTCTTC

d_call: .
clone_size: .
j_call: TRBJ1-5
v_call: TRBV12-3/TRBV12-4
cdr3_aa: CASRSDGDRTNQPQHF
cdr3_nt: TGTGCCAGCAGGTCTGACGGCGACAGAACTAATCAGCCCCAGCATTTT

d_call: TRBD2
clone_size: few
j_call: TRBJ2-1
v_call: TRBV10-3
cdr3_aa: CAISEGAGGVDEQFF
cdr3_nt: TGTGCCATCAGTGAGGGGGCGGGAGGAGTGGATGAGCAGTTCTTC

d_call: TRBD2
clone_size: .
j_call: TRBJ2-1
v_call: TRBV5-1
cdr3_aa: CASSLGLAGDNEQFF
cdr3_nt: TGTGCCAGCAGTTTAGGACTAGCGGGAGACAATGAGCAGTTCTTC

d_call: TRBD2
clone_size: .
j_call: TRBJ2-5
v_call: TRBV2
cdr3_aa: CASSGGREKTQYF
cdr3_nt: TGTGCCAGCAGTGGCGGGAGGGAGAAGACCCAGTACTTC

d_call: .
clone_size: .
j_call: TRBJ1-5
v_call: TRBV2
cdr3_aa: CASSQDNSPNQPQHF
cdr3_nt: TGTGCCAGCAGTCAGGACAACAGTCCCAATCAGCCCCAGCATTTT

d_call: .
clone_size: .
j_call: TRBJ1-1
v_call: TRBV20-1
cdr3_aa: CSAPGAAGRNTEAFF
cdr3_nt: TGCAGTGCCCCCGGGGCGGCAGGGAGAAACACTGAAGCTTTCTTT

d_call: TRBD1
clone_size: .
j_call: TRBJ2-1
v_call: TRBV5-1
cdr3_aa: CASSLTGVGDEQFF
cdr3_nt: TGCGCCAGCAGCTTAACAGGGGTAGGGGATGAGCAGTTCTTC

d_call: TRBD1
clone_size: .
j_call: TRBJ2-7
v_call: TRBV9
cdr3_aa: CASSRGQGNSYEQYF
cdr3_nt: TGTGCCAGCAGCCGGGGACAGGGAAACTCCTACGAGCAGTACTTC

d_call: .
clone_size: .
j_call: TRBJ1-2
v_call: TRBV29-1
cdr3_aa: CSLGLGALYGYTF
cdr3_nt: TGCAGCTTAGGCCTAGGGGCGCTCTATGGCTACACCTTC

d_call: .
clone_size: .
j_call: TRBJ2-7
v_call: TRBV2
cdr3_aa: CASSEWAGAQGYEQYF
cdr3_nt: TGTGCCAGCAGTGAATGGGCAGGGGCTCAGGGCTACGAGCAGTACTTC

d_call: TRBD2
clone_size: .
j_call: TRBJ2-7
v_call: TRBV3-1
cdr3_aa: CASSQALGTSGRASLEQYF
cdr3_nt: TGTGCCAGCAGCCAAGCACTTGGGACTAGCGGGAGGGCCTCCCTCGAGCAGTACTTC

d_call: TRBD2
clone_size: many
j_call: TRBJ2-5
v_call: TRBV29-1
cdr3_aa: CSVGRGGETQYF
cdr3_nt: TGCAGCGTTGGCCGGGGAGGGGAGACCCAGTACTTC

d_call: .
clone_size: .
j_call: TRBJ2-5
v_call: TRBV24-1
cdr3_aa: CATSDIKETQYF
cdr3_nt: TGTGCCACCAGTGATATAAAAGAGACCCAGTACTTC

d_call: TRBD2
clone_size: .
j_call: TRBJ2-1
v_call: TRBV20-1
cdr3_aa: CSASMGRERVTYNEQFF
cdr3_nt: TGCAGTGCCTCAATGGGGCGGGAGAGGGTAACGTACAATGAGCAGTTCTTC

d_call: TRBD1
clone_size: few
j_call: TRBJ2-4
v_call: TRBV3-1
cdr3_aa: CASSTGTGSWEQYF
cdr3_nt: TGTGCCAGCAGCACCGGGACAGGGTCGTGGGAGCAGTACTTC

d_call: .
clone_size: .
j_call: TRBJ2-5
v_call: TRBV27
cdr3_aa: CASRGASPQETQYF
cdr3_nt: TGTGCCAGCAGAGGGGCTAGTCCTCAAGAGACCCAGTACTTC

d_call: TRBD1
clone_size: few
j_call: TRBJ2-4
v_call: TRBV7-8
cdr3_aa: CASSRQGAENIQYF
cdr3_nt: TGTGCCAGCAGCCGACAGGGGGCGGAAAACATTCAGTACTTC

d_call: .
clone_size: few
j_call: TRBJ2-7
v_call: TRBV28
cdr3_aa: CASSLIGHYEQYF
cdr3_nt: TGTGCCAGCAGCCTTATAGGGCACTACGAGCAGTACTTC

d_call: .
clone_size: .
j_call: TRBJ2-7
v_call: TRBV10-3
cdr3_aa: CAIRGDILYEQYF
cdr3_nt: TGTGCCATCAGGGGGGACATCCTATACGAGCAGTACTTC

d_call: TRBD1
clone_size: few
j_call: TRBJ2-1
v_call: TRBV6-2/TRBV6-3
cdr3_aa: CASRSGTGSYNEQFF
cdr3_nt: TGTGCCAGCAGGTCCGGGACAGGTTCGTACAATGAGCAGTTCTTC

d_call: .
clone_size: .
j_call: TRBJ2-7
v_call: TRBV9
cdr3_aa: CASSVEVRYSYNEQYF
cdr3_nt: TGTGCCAGCAGCGTAGAAGTACGGTACTCCTACAATGAGCAGTACTTC

d_call: TRBD2
clone_size: .
j_call: TRBJ2-5
v_call: TRBV3-1
cdr3_aa: CASSQDSGGRGETQYF
cdr3_nt: TGTGCCAGCAGCCAAGATAGCGGCGGGAGGGGAGAGACCCAGTACTTC

d_call: .
clone_size: .
j_call: TRBJ2-1
v_call: TRBV20-1
cdr3_aa: CSASSGGINEQFF
cdr3_nt: TGCAGTGCTAGTTCGGGCGGGATTAATGAGCAGTTCTTC

d_call: TRBD1
clone_size: .
j_call: TRBJ2-5
v_call: TRBV7-8
cdr3_aa: CASSLGTGAGYNEQYF
cdr3_nt: TGTGCCAGCAGCTTAGGGACAGGGGCCGGCTACAATGAGCAGTACTTC

d_call: TRBD1
clone_size: .
j_call: TRBJ2-2
v_call: TRBV2
cdr3_aa: CASTGQGVNTGELFF
cdr3_nt: TGTGCCAGCACGGGACAGGGGGTTAACACCGGGGAGCTGTTTTTT

d_call: TRBD2
clone_size: .
j_call: TRBJ2-1
v_call: TRBV5-1
cdr3_aa: CASSLIAGVDNEQFF
cdr3_nt: TGCGCCAGCAGCCTTATCGCGGGAGTAGACAATGAGCAGTTCTTC

d_call: .
clone_size: few
j_call: TRBJ2-3
v_call: TRBV4-1
cdr3_aa: CASSPGGPRDTQYF
cdr3_nt: TGCGCCAGCAGCCCCGGAGGGCCTCGGGATACGCAGTATTTT

d_call: .
clone_size: few
j_call: TRBJ2-5
v_call: TRBV30
cdr3_aa: CAWTTGSFLETQYF
cdr3_nt: TGTGCCTGGACCACCGGGAGCTTTTTAGAGACCCAGTACTTC

d_call: .
clone_size: .
j_call: TRBJ1-5
v_call: TRBV5-1
cdr3_aa: CASSLEPGVNQPQHF
cdr3_nt: TGCGCCAGCAGCTTAGAACCAGGGGTGAATCAGCCCCAGCATTTT

d_call: .
clone_size: .
j_call: TRBJ2-7
v_call: TRBV27
cdr3_aa: CASSWGAFDEQYF
cdr3_nt: TGTGCCAGCAGTTGGGGGGCATTCGACGAGCAGTACTTC

d_call: .
clone_size: .
j_call: TRBJ2-1
v_call: TRBV13
cdr3_aa: CASSQTSFSEQFF
cdr3_nt: TGTGCCAGCAGCCAAACTAGCTTCAGTGAGCAGTTCTTC

d_call: .
clone_size: .
j_call: TRBJ2-1
v_call: TRBV5-1
cdr3_aa: CASKEIVSSYNEQFF
cdr3_nt: TGCGCCAGCAAAGAAATAGTGAGCTCCTACAATGAGCAGTTCTTC